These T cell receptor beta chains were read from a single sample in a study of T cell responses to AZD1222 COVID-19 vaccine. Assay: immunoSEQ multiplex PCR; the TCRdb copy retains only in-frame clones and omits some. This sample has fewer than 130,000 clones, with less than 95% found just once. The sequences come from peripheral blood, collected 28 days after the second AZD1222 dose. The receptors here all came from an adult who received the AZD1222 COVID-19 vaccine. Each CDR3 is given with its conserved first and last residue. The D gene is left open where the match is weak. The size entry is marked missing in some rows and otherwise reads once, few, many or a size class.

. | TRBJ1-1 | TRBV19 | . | CASSFLGGMAFF | TGTGCCAGTAGTTTCCTGGGAGGTATGGCTTTCTTT
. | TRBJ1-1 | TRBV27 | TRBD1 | CASSLSGGGTEAFF | TGTGCCAGCAGTTTATCAGGGGGCGGCACTGAAGCTTTCTTT
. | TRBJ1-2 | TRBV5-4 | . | CASRTGQNANYGYTF | TGTGCCAGCAGAACAGGACAGAACGCTAACTATGGCTACACCTTC
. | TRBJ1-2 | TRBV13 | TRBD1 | CASSTGQGRYGYTF | TGTGCCAGCAGCACCGGACAGGGAAGGTATGGCTACACCTTC
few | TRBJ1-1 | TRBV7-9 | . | CASSSTSGTPEAFF | TGTGCCAGCAGCTCAACCTCAGGGACCCCTGAAGCTTTCTTT
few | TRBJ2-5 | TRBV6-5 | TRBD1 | CASSQTGGGETQYF | TGTGCCAGCAGTCAAACAGGGGGTGGAGAGACCCAGTACTTC
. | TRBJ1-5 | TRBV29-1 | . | CSVSDRDNNQPQHF | TGCAGCGTCTCCGACCGGGACAACAATCAGCCCCAGCATTTT
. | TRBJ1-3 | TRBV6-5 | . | CASSYLLGSGNTIYF | TGTGCCAGCAGTTACCTCTTAGGCTCTGGAAACACCATATATTTT
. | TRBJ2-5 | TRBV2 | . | CASSVPLRETQYF | TGTGCCAGCAGTGTACCGCTCCGGGAGACCCAGTACTTC
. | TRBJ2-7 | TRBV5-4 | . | CASSLHTNSYEQYF | TGTGCCAGCAGCTTACACACCAACTCCTACGAGCAGTACTTC
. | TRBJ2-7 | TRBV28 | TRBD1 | CASSWGQGVHEQYF | TGTGCCAGCAGTTGGGGACAGGGGGTCCACGAGCAGTACTTC
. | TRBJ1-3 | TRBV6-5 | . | CASNHGSGNTIYF | TGTGCCAGCAACCACGGGTCTGGAAACACCATATATTTT
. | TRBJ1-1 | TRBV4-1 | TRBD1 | CASSPGQGNTEAFF | TGCGCCAGCAGCCCGGGACAGGGGAACACTGAAGCTTTCTTT
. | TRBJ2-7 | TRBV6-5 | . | CASHGALVTYEQYF | TGTGCCAGCCATGGAGCATTAGTAACCTACGAGCAGTACTTC
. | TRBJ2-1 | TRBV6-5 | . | CSSVPGDSWVNEQFF | TGTAGCAGCGTCCCGGGGGACAGCTGGGTCAATGAGCAGTTCTTC
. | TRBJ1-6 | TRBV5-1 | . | CASSSNTGPGSPLHF | TGCGCCAGCAGCTCAAATACAGGCCCAGGTTCACCCCTCCACTTT
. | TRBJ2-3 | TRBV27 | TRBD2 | CASNLRAGDTDTQYF | TGTGCCAGCAACCTTAGAGCGGGGGACACAGATACGCAGTATTTT
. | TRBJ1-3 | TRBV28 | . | CGVYRTATSGNTIYF | TGCGGCGTTTACAGGACAGCCACCTCTGGAAACACCATATATTTT
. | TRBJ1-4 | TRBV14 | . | CASSRTGLNEKLFF | TGTGCCAGCAGCCGCACCGGGCTTAATGAAAAACTGTTTTTT
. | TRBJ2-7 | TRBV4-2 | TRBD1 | CASSIGTGDEQYF | TGTGCCAGCAGCATCGGGACAGGGGACGAGCAGTACTTC
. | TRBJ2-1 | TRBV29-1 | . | CSVEDHRESNEQFF | TGCAGCGTTGAAGATCATCGGGAATCGAATGAGCAGTTCTTC
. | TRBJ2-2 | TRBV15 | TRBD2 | CATSGWLAGVPGELFF | TGTGCCACCAGCGGGTGGCTAGCGGGAGTCCCCGGGGAGCTGTTTTTT
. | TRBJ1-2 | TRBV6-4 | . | CASSDGHLDEDGYTF | TGTGCCAGCAGTGACGGACACCTCGACGAGGATGGCTACACCTTC
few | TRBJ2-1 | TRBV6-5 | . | CASSYSGYNEQFF | TGTGCCAGCAGTTACTCAGGGTACAATGAGCAGTTCTTC
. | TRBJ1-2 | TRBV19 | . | CASSILGARESGYTF | TGTGCCAGTAGTATCCTGGGGGCCCGGGAATCTGGCTACACCTTC
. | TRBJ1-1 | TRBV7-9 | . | CASIFGGGITEAFF | TGTGCCAGCATCTTCGGGGGAGGAATCACTGAAGCTTTCTTT
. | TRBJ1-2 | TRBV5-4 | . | CASSLDFSANYGYTF | TGTGCCAGCAGCCTGGACTTCTCAGCTAACTATGGCTACACCTTC
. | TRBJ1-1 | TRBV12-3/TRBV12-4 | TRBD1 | CASSVTGDAFF | TGTGCCAGCAGCGTTACAGGGGATGCTTTCTTT
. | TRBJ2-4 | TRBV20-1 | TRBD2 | CSASALAGGLNIQYF | TGCAGTGCTAGTGCGCTAGCGGGAGGACTGAACATTCAGTACTTC
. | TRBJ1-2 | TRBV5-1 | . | CASSLGVFGGGYTF | TGCGCCAGCAGCCTGGGGGTGTTTGGGGGCGGCTACACCTTC
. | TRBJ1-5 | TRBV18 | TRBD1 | CASSSRQGTQPQHF | TGTGCCAGCTCGTCAAGACAGGGGACTCAGCCCCAGCATTTT
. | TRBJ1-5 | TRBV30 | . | CAWSGGPLPNQPQHF | TGTGCCTGGAGTGGGGGACCCCTCCCGAATCAGCCCCAGCATTTT
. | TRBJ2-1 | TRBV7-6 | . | CASSLGGLPGNEQFF | TGTGCCAGCAGCTTAGGAGGCCTTCCTGGCAATGAGCAGTTCTTC
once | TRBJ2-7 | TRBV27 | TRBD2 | CASSVGTSGWEQYF | TGTGCCAGCAGTGTCGGGACTAGCGGGTGGGAGCAGTACTTC
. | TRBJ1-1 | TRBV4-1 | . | CASSFPGSNTEAFF | TGCGCCAGCAGCTTCCCCGGGTCGAACACTGAAGCTTTCTTT
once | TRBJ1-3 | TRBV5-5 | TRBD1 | CASSKAWDRVTGNTIYF | TGTGCCAGCAGCAAAGCATGGGACAGGGTGACTGGAAACACCATATATTTT
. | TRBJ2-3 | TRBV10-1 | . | CASSDAKPSTDTQYF | TGCGCCAGCAGTGACGCGAAGCCTAGCACAGATACGCAGTATTTT
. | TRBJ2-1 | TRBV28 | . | CASSLGSGTYSYNEQFF | TGTGCCAGCAGTTTAGGGTCGGGGACTTACTCCTACAATGAGCAGTTCTTC
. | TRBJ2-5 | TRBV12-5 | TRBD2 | CASGLPGTSSEETQYF | TGTGCTAGTGGTTTGCCCGGGACTAGTAGCGAAGAGACCCAGTACTTC
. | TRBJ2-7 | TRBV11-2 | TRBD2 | CASSLAGGGSYEQYF | TGTGCCAGCAGCTTAGCGGGGGGAGGATCCTACGAGCAGTACTTC
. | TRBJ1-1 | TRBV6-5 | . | CASSYSSGITEAFF | TGTGCCAGCAGTTACTCGTCTGGGATTACTGAAGCTTTCTTT
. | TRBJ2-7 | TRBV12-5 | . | CASGLVDSPLFEQYF | TGTGCTAGTGGTTTGGTAGACAGTCCCCTCTTCGAGCAGTACTTC
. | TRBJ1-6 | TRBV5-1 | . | CASSSERQNNSPLHF | TGCGCCAGCAGCTCCGAAAGACAGAATAATTCACCCCTCCACTTT
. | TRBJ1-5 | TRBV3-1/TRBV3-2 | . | CASSLGTGSDQPQHF | TGTGCCAGCAGCCTAGGTACCGGGTCTGATCAGCCCCAGCATTTT
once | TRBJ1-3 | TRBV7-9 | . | CASSPHTVSGNTIYF | TGTGCCAGCAGCCCACACACCGTCTCTGGAAACACCATATATTTT
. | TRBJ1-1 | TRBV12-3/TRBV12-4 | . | CASTTAMGWEAFF | TGTGCCAGCACAACGGCCATGGGTTGGGAAGCTTTCTTT
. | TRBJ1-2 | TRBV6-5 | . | CASRPDVAAVYTF | TGTGCCAGCAGACCTGACGTGGCCGCTGTCTACACCTTC
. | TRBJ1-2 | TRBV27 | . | CASSYSYRDGYTF | TGTGCCAGCAGTTACTCTTACAGGGACGGCTACACCTTC
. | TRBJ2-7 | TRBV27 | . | CASSLSGARRVGGEQYF | TGTGCCAGCAGTTTATCGGGGGCCCGTCGGGTTGGAGGCGAGCAGTACTTC
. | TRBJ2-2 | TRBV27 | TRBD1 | CASSDRGNTGELFF | TGTGCCAGCAGTGACAGGGGCAACACCGGGGAGCTGTTTTTT
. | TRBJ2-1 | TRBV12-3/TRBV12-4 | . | CAISWDNEQFF | TGTGCCATCAGTTGGGACAATGAGCAGTTCTTC
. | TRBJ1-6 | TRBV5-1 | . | CASAESSYNSPLHF | TGCGCCTCGGCCGAGAGCTCCTATAATTCACCCCTCCACTTT
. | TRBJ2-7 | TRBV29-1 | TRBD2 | CSVEWSSGGIHEQYF | TGCAGCGTTGAATGGTCTAGCGGGGGGATCCACGAGCAGTACTTC
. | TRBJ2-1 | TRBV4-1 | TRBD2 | CASSHPKSSGIDNNEQFF | TGCGCCAGCAGCCATCCCAAGTCTAGCGGGATAGACAACAATGAGCAGTTCTTC
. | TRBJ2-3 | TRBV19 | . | CACTGDTDTQYF | TGTGCCTGTACCGGGGACACAGATACGCAGTATTTT
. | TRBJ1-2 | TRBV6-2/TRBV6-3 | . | CASSHGLSGGYTF | TGTGCCAGCAGCCACGGGCTATCCGGGGGCTACACCTTC
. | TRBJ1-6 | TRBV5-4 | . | CASSSLNGDNSPLHF | TGTGCCAGCAGCTCCTTAAACGGAGATAATTCACCCCTCCACTTT
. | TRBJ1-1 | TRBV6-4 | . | CASSDSGGGTEAFF | TGTGCCAGCAGTGACAGTGGGGGAGGAACTGAAGCTTTCTTT
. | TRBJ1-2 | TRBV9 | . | CASSVVEGSASPSGYTF | TGTGCCAGCAGCGTAGTTGAGGGTTCGGCGTCTCCGAGCGGCTACACCTTC
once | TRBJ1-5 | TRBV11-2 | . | CASSLGQGGNQPQHF | TGTGCCAGCAGCTTAGGTCAGGGAGGGAATCAGCCCCAGCATTTT